These 5 T cell receptor beta chains were sequenced from one sample in a study of blood T cells in healthy people across ages. PCR was performed a second time for 7 to 11 cycles using a sample-barcoded 5' primer and a J-beta primer mix. Via MiXCR, TCRdb re-called the 5' RACE reads, giving one row per CDR3 protein. This repertoire shows under 800,000 distinct CDR3 sequences, roughly 45% found once; its top ten account for 20% to 25%. Sequenced: blood. The receptors were sampled from an older woman in good health.

V gene TRBV20-1 combines with J gene TRBJ1-5; no definite D call. The CDR3 is 14 residues long. Germline V gene data show CDR1 as DFQATT and CDR2 as SNEGSKA (reference sequence). Trimming took 4 bases from V and 7 from J, leaving 17 bases between them. The CDR3 protein is CSATVRQVGQPQHF. The CDR3 coding sequence is TGCAGTGCTACCGTAAGACAAGTGGGCCAGCCCCAGCATTTT.

This clonotype came up a few times. The rearrangement joins TRBV20-1 to TRBJ2-1; D tentatively fits TRBD1 or TRBD2 (5 bases each). There are 13 residues in the CDR3. The V gene lost 3 bases and the J gene lost 6 bases, with 12 bases spanning the gap. In germline, CDR1 is DFQATT, CDR2 SNEGSKA (reference sequence). Here the CDR3 reads CSASPGRINEQFF. DNA of the CDR3: TGCAGTGCTAGCCCGGGACGGATCAATGAGCAGTTCTTC.

This chain connects TRBV7-3 to TRBJ2-1, with 9 bases matching TRBD1. Germline V gene lookup returns CDR1 SGHTA and CDR2 FQGTGA. With 5 bases clipped from V and 8 bases from J, the junction kept 10 bases outside the gene matches. This CDR3 contains 15 residues. CDR3 protein: CASSPSGQGGDEQFF. As DNA, the CDR3 is TGTGCCAGCAGCCCCTCGGGACAGGGAGGTGATGAGCAGTTCTTC.

The chain employs TRBV28 and TRBJ2-1; TRBD2 matches 8 bases. CDR3 length: 15 amino acids. In germline, CDR1 is MDHEN, CDR2 SYDVKM. V shed 6 bases, J shed 4 bases, and the junction held 8 bases outside the gene matches. Here the CDR3 reads CASSRAVAGYNEQFF. Here the CDR3 DNA reads TGTGCCAGCAGCCGTGCGGTAGCGGGATACAATGAGCAGTTCTTC.

The CDR3 DNA is TGTGCCAGCAGTCGGAGGGTGGGTGAGGATACGCAGTATTTT. The encoded protein is CASSRRVGEDTQYF. The V call is TRBV12-3 or TRBV12-4, the J call TRBJ2-3; a possible D gene is TRBD2 (6 bases). The V end lost 5 bases, the J end lost 6 bases, and 15 bases lay between the germline ends. This CDR3 region has 14 residues.